These 31 T cell receptor beta chains share one sample of origin, sequenced in a study of T cells after yellow fever vaccination. One entry per CDR3 protein results from TCRdb running MiXCR on the 5' RACE reads. This sample yields some 54,000 distinct CDR3 sequences, of which 5% to 8.5% are seen a single time; less than 25% belongs to the top ten. The specimen comprised CD8+ T cells not binding an NS4B(214-222) dextramer, sorted from PBMCs, sampled about 49 days after the first yellow fever vaccination. The receptor source for this set is a man aged 18 to 30 who received the YFV17D yellow fever vaccine.

This clonotype appeared many times. CDR3 loop: CASSFPSTDTQYF. Here the CDR3 DNA reads TGTGCCAGCAGCTTCCCCAGCACAGATACGCAGTATTTT. The genes are TRBV7-2 and TRBJ2-3; D unclear. This CDR3 has 13 amino acids. Germline CDR1 SGHTA, CDR2 FQGNSA. V lost 3 bases and J lost 0, with 4 bases in between.

This clonotype was seen more than once but under ten times. V usage is TRBV27 and J usage is TRBJ1-1; tentatively, D is TRBD1 (5 bases). In germline, CDR1 is MNHEY, CDR2 SMNVEV (reference sequence). V lost 5 bases and J lost 7, with 20 bases in between. The CDR3 is 15 residues long. CDR3 sequence: CASSEKLVPGHEAFF. CDR3 nucleotide sequence: TGTGCCAGCAGTGAAAAGTTAGTCCCAGGGCATGAAGCTTTCTTT.

This clonotype has a count of ten or more. V is TRBV6-2 or TRBV6-3 and J is TRBJ2-7; D perhaps matches TRBD2 (5 bases). Germline-derived CDR1 and CDR2 are MNHEY and SVGEGT. Trimming removed 0 bases from V and 6 bases from J, with 9 bases in between. The CDR3 is made up of 13 amino acids. CDR3 DNA: TGTGCCAGCAGTTACTCTGCGGGTCTCGAGCAGTACTTC. Protein sequence: CASSYSAGLEQYF.

This chain connects TRBV28 to TRBJ2-5, with D maybe TRBD2 (5 bases). This CDR3 has 16 residues. The V gene's germline CDR1 is MDHEN and CDR2 SYDVKM. Trimming took 4 bases from V and 5 from J, leaving 20 bases between them. CDR3 coding DNA: TGTGCCAGCAGTTCTAAACTAGTAGGGCTTTGGGAGACCCAGTACTTC. Translation gives CASSSKLVGLWETQYF.

This clonotype was found many times. The genes are TRBV7-6 and TRBJ1-6, with D uncertain. V dropped 1 base and J dropped 0 bases, with 4 bases sitting between them. The CDR3 extends over 15 amino acids. Germline CDR1 and CDR2: SGHVS and FNYEAQ. CDR3 in amino acids: CASSLESSYNSPLHF. DNA of the CDR3: TGTGCCAGCAGCTTAGAGAGCTCCTATAATTCACCCCTCCACTTT.

This clonotype was picked up many times. This chain connects TRBV12-3 or TRBV12-4 to TRBJ2-1; D is unresolved. V was pared by 3 bases and J by 0 bases, with 9 bases between. This CDR3 region has 15 residues. The DNA of the CDR3 is TGTGCCAGCAGTTTTCTCGGCGACTCCTACAATGAGCAGTTCTTC. Translating it yields CASSFLGDSYNEQFF.

The genes are TRBV15 and TRBJ2-5; no firm D call. V was cut by 6 bases and J by 5 bases, with 7 bases left in between. This CDR3 has 11 residues. Germline assignment: CDR1 LNHNV and CDR2 YYDKDF (reference sequence). DNA of the CDR3: TGTGCCACCAGGGCATGGGAGACCCAGTACTTC. Translating gives CATRAWETQYF.

This clonotype showed up many times. This chain joins TRBV27 and TRBJ1-5; D remains unclear. Germline V CDR1 and CDR2: MNHEY, SMNVEV (reference sequence). This CDR3 spans 15 amino acids. Trimming removed 0 bases from V and 6 bases from J, with 12 bases in between. Here the CDR3 DNA reads TGTGCCAGCAGTTTATCAGGGCCTCACGTTCAGCCCCAGCATTTT. Amino acids: CASSLSGPHVQPQHF.

J is TRBJ2-2 and V is TRBV13; the match to TRBD2 covers 7 bases. This CDR3 contains 16 residues. The V and J ends lost 10 bases and 0 bases, in that order; junction bases with no gene match: 11. Germline V gives CDR1 PRHDT, CDR2 FYEKMQ (reference sequence). The DNA of the CDR3 is TGTGCCACCTCGTGGGGGGGAATTACGAACACCGGGGAGCTGTTTTTT. Translated: CATSWGGITNTGELFF. The full variable domain, with the rest looked up from reference TRBV13 and TRBJ2-2, is AAGVIQSPRHLIKEKRETATLKCYPIPRHDTVYWYQQGPGQDPQFLISFYEKMQSDKGSIPDRFSAQQFSDYHSELNMSSLELGDSALYFCATSWGGITNTGELFFGEGSRLTVL.

This clonotype has just a few counts. The chain has TRBV30 and TRBJ1-5; D gene ambiguous. Trimming cost V 2 bases and J 6 bases, with 14 bases left between them. Germline V CDR1 and CDR2: GTSNPN, SVGIG (reference sequence). CDR3 size: 14 residues. The CDR3 protein is CAWSPPGAGQPQHF. CDR3 sequence (DNA): TGTGCCTGGAGTCCACCCGGCGCCGGTCAGCCCCAGCATTTT.

This clonotype was detected a few times. The chain couples TRBV7-9 to TRBJ1-2; D remains ambiguous. The germline CDR1 and CDR2 sequences are SEHNR and FQNEAQ (reference sequence). Between the trimmed V and J ends, which lost 4 bases and 8 bases, there was a span of 17 bases. CDR3 length equals 14 residues. The CDR3 here is CASSSPGSPRGYTF. The CDR3 DNA reads as TGTGCCAGCAGCTCTCCGGGATCACCAAGAGGCTACACCTTC. The full variable domain, in which reference TRBV7-9 and TRBJ1-2 provide the parts outside the CDR3, is DTGVSQNPRHKITKRGQNVTFRCDPISEHNRLYWYRQTLGQGPEFLTYFQNEAQLEKSRLLSDRFSAERPKGSFSTLEIQRTEQGDSAMYLCASSSPGSPRGYTFGSGTRLTVV.

This clonotype was observed a handful of times. The V and J genes are TRBV4-1 and TRBJ1-1, with D perhaps matching TRBD1 (6 bases). CDR1 is MGHRA, CDR2 YSYEKL, per germline. The V gene lost 1 base and the J gene lost 2 bases, with 11 bases spanning the gap. The CDR3 covers 15 residues. CDR3 region: CASSQVPGANTEAFF. CDR3 in DNA: TGCGCCAGCAGCCAAGTCCCAGGGGCCAACACTGAAGCTTTCTTT.

There are many counts of this clonotype. V is TRBV7-8 and J is TRBJ2-2; 7 bases align to TRBD1. J gave up 1 base and V 1 base, and 3 bases lay outside the gene matches. Looked up from germline, CDR1 is SGHVS and CDR2 is FQNEAQ. This CDR3 region has 16 residues. Written as DNA, the CDR3 is TGTGCCAGCAGCTTAGGTGGGACAGAGAACACCGGGGAGCTGTTTTTT. Amino acids: CASSLGGTENTGELFF.

At least ten counts were recorded for this clonotype. The CDR3 DNA reads as TGTGCCAGCAGAAGACAGGGGGCGAACACCGGGGAGCTGTTTTTT. This gives the protein CASRRQGANTGELFF. The chain carries TRBV12-3 or TRBV12-4 and TRBJ2-2; TRBD1 agrees at 9 bases. This CDR3 comprises 15 residues. The V gene end was trimmed by 6 bases and the J gene end by 0 bases; junction bases not matched to a gene: 2.

In its sample, this clonotype was seen many times. The V call is TRBV6-2 or TRBV6-3, the J call TRBJ2-4, with 8 positions matching TRBD2. Germline V CDR1 and CDR2: MNHEY, SVGEGT. Trimming took 7 bases from V and 6 from J; bases not matched to a gene: 11. This CDR3 has 15 residues. In DNA, the CDR3 is TGTGCCAGCAACCTTAGCGGGGCGAGGGGAAACATTCAGTACTTC. Protein: CASNLSGARGNIQYF.

The chain carries TRBV7-2 and TRBJ1-1; TRBD1 is a possible D gene (5 bases). Germline lookup yields CDR1 SGHTA and CDR2 FQGNSA. V dropped 3 bases and J dropped 7 bases, with 15 bases sitting between them. The CDR3 length is 14 residues. Written as DNA, the CDR3 is TGTGCCAGCAGCTTCCGACAGTACTACGTTGAAGCTTTCTTT. Translating it yields CASSFRQYYVEAFF.

The chain uses TRBV4-3 and TRBJ1-4; D not certain. The CDR3 consists of 18 residues. V lost 0 bases, J lost 4 bases, and 18 bases lay in between. CDR1 and CDR2 (germline): LGHNA, YSLEER. CDR3 in DNA: TGCGCCAGCAGCCAAGATCCTGGAAGGCTACGGATTAATGAAAAACTGTTTTTT. It yields the protein CASSQDPGRLRINEKLFF.

The genes are TRBV7-2 and TRBJ2-1; 7 bases agree with TRBD2. Germline V CDR1 and CDR2: SGHTA, FQGNSA. This CDR3 spans 13 amino acids. V gave up 10 bases and J gave up 3 bases; unmatched junction bases: 6. In DNA form, the CDR3 reads TGTGCCACCCAGCGGGGAGACTACAATGAGCAGTTCTTC. Protein product: CATQRGDYNEQFF.

This clonotype was found a few times. This rearrangement joins TRBV4-3 to TRBJ2-2; TRBD1 matches at 7 bases. Germline assignment: CDR1 LGHNA and CDR2 YSLEER. The CDR3 length is 16 residues. The V segment lost 0 bases and the J segment 7 bases; nucleotides outside the gene matches: 8. This chain's CDR3 is CASSQDRGRGIGELFF. CDR3 nucleotide sequence: TGCGCCAGCAGCCAAGATAGGGGGCGTGGGATCGGGGAGCTGTTTTTT.

In this sample, this clonotype turned up a few times. The chain joins TRBV6-5 to TRBJ1-1; maybe TRBD1 (6 bases). From germline, CDR1 is MNHEY and CDR2 SVGAGI. Between the trimmed V and J ends, which lost 2 bases and 1 base, there was a span of 14 bases. CDR3 length: 16 residues. The CDR3 is CASSYGRVGANTEAFF. The CDR3 DNA follows: TGTGCCAGCAGTTACGGGCGGGTGGGGGCGAACACTGAAGCTTTCTTT.

V usage is TRBV19 and J usage is TRBJ2-1; 8 positions agree with TRBD2. Unmatched junction bases numbered 5, after V lost 0 bases and J lost 4 bases. This CDR3 region has 16 residues. CDR1 LNHDA and CDR2 SQIVND come from the germline V gene (reference sequence). The CDR3 reads CASSIERTSWYNEQFF. The CDR3 DNA reads TGTGCCAGTAGTATAGAGAGGACTAGCTGGTACAATGAGCAGTTCTTC. The complete variable domain, with remaining parts taken from reference TRBV19 and TRBJ2-1, reads DGGITQSPKYLFRKEGQNVTLSCEQNLNHDAMYWYRQDPGQGLRLIYYSQIVNDFQKGDIAEGYSVSREKKESFPLTVTSAQKNPTAFYLCASSIERTSWYNEQFFGPGTRLTVL.

J is TRBJ1-6 and V is TRBV4-3; no clear D. Germline V gene data show CDR1 as LGHNA and CDR2 as YSLEER. V was shortened by 0 bases and J by 9 bases, with 9 bases between the two germline ends. This CDR3 comprises 14 residues. In DNA form, the CDR3 reads TGCGCCAGCAGCCAAGACAGGACCCTTTCACCCCTCCACTTT. It codes for CASSQDRTLSPLHF.

This clonotype was seen many times. V and J are TRBV6-1 and TRBJ2-7; the D call may be TRBD1 or TRBD2 (6 bases each). V dropped 7 bases and J dropped 5 bases, with 18 bases sitting between them. This CDR3 has 14 residues. Germline V lookup: CDR1 MNHNS, CDR2 SASEGT. The chain's CDR3 is CASKLGGGNHEQYF. CDR3 nucleotide sequence: TGTGCCAGCAAGCTTGGAGGGGGGAACCACGAGCAGTACTTC.

This clonotype was observed a few times. The chain couples TRBV6-1 to TRBJ2-1, with 10 bases that match TRBD1. The germline CDR1 and CDR2 sequences are MNHNS and SASEGT. The V segment lost 6 bases and the J segment 4 bases; nucleotides outside the gene matches: 6. The CDR3 spans 15 residues. CDR3 coding DNA: TGTGCCAGCAGCGGGACAGGGGCCAATTACAATGAGCAGTTCTTC. Amino acid sequence: CASSGTGANYNEQFF.

J is TRBJ1-1 and V is TRBV7-9, with no clear D. CDR3 length: 12 amino acids. The germline V gene encodes CDR1 SEHNR and CDR2 FQNEAQ (reference sequence). Trimming took off 6 bases at V and 3 bases at J, with 8 bases between the two ends. The CDR3 reads CASSSAYTEAFF. The CDR3 DNA reads as TGTGCCAGCAGTTCAGCTTACACTGAAGCTTTCTTT.

V and J are TRBV6-5 and TRBJ1-5, with a weak D call TRBD1 (6 bases). This CDR3 comprises 17 residues. The V end lost 3 bases, the J end lost 2 bases, and 17 bases lay between the germline ends. Germline V gene lookup returns CDR1 MNHEY and CDR2 SVGAGI. The DNA for the CDR3 is TGTGCCAGCAGTTATCGGCAGGGGCACTTGGGCAATCAGCCCCAGCATTTT. Its translation: CASSYRQGHLGNQPQHF.

This clonotype turned up a few times. The rearrangement links TRBV30 to TRBJ1-1; D remains unclear. The V end was cut by 1 base, the J end by 7 bases, with 10 bases between. Germline CDR1 GTSNPN, CDR2 SVGIG (reference sequence). CDR3 length equals 12 residues. CDR3 in DNA: TGTGCCTGGAGTGGGTCAGCCCATGAAGCTTTCTTT. This sequence encodes CAWSGSAHEAFF.

The chain has TRBV7-9 and TRBJ1-6, with D perhaps TRBD1 (5 bases). Trimming took off 5 bases at V and 7 bases at J, with 9 bases between the two ends. This CDR3 spans 13 amino acids. Germline values: CDR1 SEHNR, CDR2 FQNEAQ (reference sequence). Written as DNA, the CDR3 is TGTGCCAGCAGCCCCGACAGAAATTCACCCCTCCACTTT. This gives the protein CASSPDRNSPLHF.

The CDR3 DNA is TGTGCCAGCAGCTGGGGGGGCTCAGGGTACGAGCAGTACTTC. It is translated as CASSWGGSGYEQYF. The gene calls are TRBV7-2 and TRBJ2-7; D might be TRBD2 (7 bases). Trimming took off 4 bases at V and 4 bases at J, with 14 bases between the two ends. Germline loops: CDR1 SGHTA, CDR2 FQGNSA. The length of the CDR3 is 14 residues.

The V call is TRBV6-1, the J call TRBJ2-4; the D is unclear. The CDR3 is 15 amino acids. Germline V gene sequence: CDR1 MNHNS, CDR2 SASEGT. V gave up 5 bases and J gave up 8 bases, with 19 bases separating them. This CDR3 reads CASSPRPATQDIQYF. CDR3 nucleotides: TGTGCCAGCAGTCCCCGTCCGGCTACCCAAGACATTCAGTACTTC.

V usage is TRBV6-1 and J usage is TRBJ2-7; 7 nucleotides line up with TRBD1. The CDR3 has 16 amino acids. V shed 7 bases, J shed 6 bases, and the junction held 18 bases outside the gene matches. Germline V gives CDR1 MNHNS, CDR2 SASEGT. The CDR3 loop reads CASKPSQGLPFSEQYF. The DNA for the CDR3 is TGTGCCAGCAAACCTTCACAGGGGCTCCCCTTTTCCGAGCAGTACTTC.